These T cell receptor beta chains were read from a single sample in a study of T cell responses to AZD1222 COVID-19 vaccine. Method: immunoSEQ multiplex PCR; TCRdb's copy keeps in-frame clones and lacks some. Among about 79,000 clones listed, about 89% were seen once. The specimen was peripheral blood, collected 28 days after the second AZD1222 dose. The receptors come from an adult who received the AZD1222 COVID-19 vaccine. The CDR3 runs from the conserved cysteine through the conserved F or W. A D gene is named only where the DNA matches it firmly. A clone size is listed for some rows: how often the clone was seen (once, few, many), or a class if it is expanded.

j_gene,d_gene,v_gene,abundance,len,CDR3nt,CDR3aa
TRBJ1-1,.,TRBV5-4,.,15,TGTGCCAGCAGCAAATCCCACATGGCGACGTCTGAAGCTTTCTTT,CASSKSHMATSEAFF
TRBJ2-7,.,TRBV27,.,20,TGTGCCAGCAGTTTATTTGGGGGCTTAGGGAGGGCAAAGAATTTCAACGAGCAGTACTTC,CASSLFGGLGRAKNFNEQYF
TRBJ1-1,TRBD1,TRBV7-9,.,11,TGTGCCAGCTTACAGGGGACTGAAGCTTTCTTT,CASLQGTEAFF
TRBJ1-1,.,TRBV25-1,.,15,TGTGCCAGCAGGGCGGGATCGGGGAGGAACACTGAAGCTTTCTTT,CASRAGSGRNTEAFF
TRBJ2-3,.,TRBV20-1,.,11,TGCAGTGGTTCGGGCACAGATACGCAGTATTTT,CSGSGTDTQYF
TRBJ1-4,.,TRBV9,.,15,TGTGCCAGCAGCGTAGGGGGTTCAACTAATGAAAAACTGTTTTTT,CASSVGGSTNEKLFF
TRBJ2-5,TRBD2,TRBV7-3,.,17,TGTGCCAGCAGCTTAATCGGTCCCGGGACTAGCGGAGAGACCCAGTACTTC,CASSLIGPGTSGETQYF
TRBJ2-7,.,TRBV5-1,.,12,TGCGCCAGCAGAATGGACTCCTACGAGCAGTACTTC,CASRMDSYEQYF
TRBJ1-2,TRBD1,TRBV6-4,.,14,TGTGCCAGCAGTGAGGGGACAGATCGATATGGCTACACCTTC,CASSEGTDRYGYTF
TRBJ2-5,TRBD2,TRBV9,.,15,TGTGCCAGCAGCGTAGGACGGGAGGGCCGGGGGACCCAGTACTTC,CASSVGREGRGTQYF
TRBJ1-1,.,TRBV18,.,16,TGTGCCAGCTCACCTGGAATAACCCTCTCTGGGACTGAAGCTTTCTTT,CASSPGITLSGTEAFF
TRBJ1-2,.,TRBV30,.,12,TGTGCCTGGAGTGTACGTTTTTATGGCTACACCTTC,CAWSVRFYGYTF
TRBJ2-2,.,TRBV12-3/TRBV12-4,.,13,TGTGCCAGCTGGATTGGTAACACCGGGGAGCTGTTTTTT,CASWIGNTGELFF
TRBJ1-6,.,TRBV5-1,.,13,TGCGCCAGCAGTTCGGACGGGAATTCACCCCTCCACTTT,CASSSDGNSPLHF
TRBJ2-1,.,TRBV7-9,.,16,TGTGCCAGCAGCTTGATCCCAGCGGGCCCCAACAATGAGCAGTTCTTC,CASSLIPAGPNNEQFF
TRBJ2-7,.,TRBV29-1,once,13,TGCAGCGTTGGAAGGACAAAGGGCTACGAGCAGTACTTC,CSVGRTKGYEQYF
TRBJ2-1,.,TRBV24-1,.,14,TGTGCCACCAGCGGGAGATCCCCTCACAATGAGCAGTTCTTC,CATSGRSPHNEQFF
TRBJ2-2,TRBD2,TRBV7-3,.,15,TGTGCCAGCAGCTTCACTAGCGGGAGCACCGGGGAGCTGTTTTTT,CASSFTSGSTGELFF
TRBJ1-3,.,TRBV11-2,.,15,TGTGCCAGCAGCTCGACGGTCCTCTCTGGAAACACCATATATTTT,CASSSTVLSGNTIYF
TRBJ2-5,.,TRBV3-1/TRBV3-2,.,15,TGTGCCAGCAGCTCATACAGGGTGAGGGAGGAGACCCAGTACTTC,CASSSYRVREETQYF
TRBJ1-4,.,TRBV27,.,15,TGTGCCAGCAGTTCCGCAGGGGCAACTAATGAAAAACTGTTTTTT,CASSSAGATNEKLFF
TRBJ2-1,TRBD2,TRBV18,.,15,TGTGCCAGCTCACCAATTAGCGGGAGATACAATGAGCAGTTCTTC,CASSPISGRYNEQFF
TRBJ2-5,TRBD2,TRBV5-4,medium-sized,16,TGTGCCAGCAGCCTGGGGCGGGGGTCGATTAGGGAGACCCAGTACTTC,CASSLGRGSIRETQYF
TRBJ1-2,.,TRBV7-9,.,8,TGTGCCAGCAGCTTAGAGATCTTC,CASSLEIF
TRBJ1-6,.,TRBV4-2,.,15,TGTGCCAGCAGCCAGGTTCTCTCGGCAGATTCACCCCTCCACTTT,CASSQVLSADSPLHF
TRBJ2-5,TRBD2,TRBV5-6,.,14,TGTGCCAGCAGCCAACCGGGGGGAGAAGAGACCCAGTACTTC,CASSQPGGEETQYF
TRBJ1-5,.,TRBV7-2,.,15,TGTGCCAGCAGCTTCGGGTTTCTGGGCAATCAGCCCCAGCATTTT,CASSFGFLGNQPQHF
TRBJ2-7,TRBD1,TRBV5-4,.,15,TGTGCCAGCAGCTTGGGGGGACAGGGGGCAGCAGAGCAGTACTTC,CASSLGGQGAAEQYF
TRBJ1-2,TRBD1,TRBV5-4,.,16,TGTGCCAGCAGCTTGGGTGGGACAGGGCTCCCCTATGGCTACACCTTC,CASSLGGTGLPYGYTF
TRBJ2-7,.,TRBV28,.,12,TGTGCCAGCAGTTTTTTCCAGTACGAGCAGTACTTC,CASSFFQYEQYF
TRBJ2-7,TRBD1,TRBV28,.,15,TGTGCCAGCAGTGGTACCGGGACAGGGACTCTCGGGCGGTACTTC,CASSGTGTGTLGRYF
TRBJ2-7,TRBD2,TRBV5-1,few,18,TGCGCCAGCAGCCCCGGACTAGCGGGAGGATCACATTCCTACGAGCAGTACTTC,CASSPGLAGGSHSYEQYF
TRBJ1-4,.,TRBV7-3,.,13,TGTGCCAGCAGCTTACAGGAAAATGAAAAACTGTTTTTT,CASSLQENEKLFF
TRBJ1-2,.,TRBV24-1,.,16,TGTGCCACCAGTGATCGATCTTCGGTGGCACCGGATGGCTACACCTTC,CATSDRSSVAPDGYTF
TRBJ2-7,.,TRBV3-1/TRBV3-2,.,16,TGTGCCAGCAGCCAGGGGCTTCTAGCTGGGGGTTTCGAGCAGTACTTC,CASSQGLLAGGFEQYF
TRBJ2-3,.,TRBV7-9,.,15,TGTGCCAGCAGCTTAGCGACTAGATACACAGATACGCAGTATTTT,CASSLATRYTDTQYF
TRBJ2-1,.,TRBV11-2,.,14,TGTGCCAGCAGCTTATTTCTCAGGGCCAGTGAGCAGTTCTTC,CASSLFLRASEQFF
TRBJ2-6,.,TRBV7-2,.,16,TGTGCCAGCAGCAAATCCTCGAAATCTGGGGCCAACGTCCTGACTTTC,CASSKSSKSGANVLTF
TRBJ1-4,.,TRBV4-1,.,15,TGCGCCAGCAGCCAAGATGGGACAAATAATGAAAAACTGTTTTTT,CASSQDGTNNEKLFF
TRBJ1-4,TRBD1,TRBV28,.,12,TGTGCCAGCAGTACCAGGACAGGAAAACTGTTTTTT,CASSTRTGKLFF
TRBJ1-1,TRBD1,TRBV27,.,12,TGTGCCAGCGGGGACAGACACACTGAAGCTTTCTTT,CASGDRHTEAFF
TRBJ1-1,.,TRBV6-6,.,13,TGTGCCAGCAGTTTCGGACCGGTCACTGAAGCTTTCTTT,CASSFGPVTEAFF
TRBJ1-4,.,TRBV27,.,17,TGTGCCAGCCGGGCCGAGGGGCCCCCTACGGCGGATGAAAAACTGTTTTTT,CASRAEGPPTADEKLFF
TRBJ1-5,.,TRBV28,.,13,TGTGCCAGCAGTCTTGGGGCAGGGCAGCCCCAGCATTTT,CASSLGAGQPQHF
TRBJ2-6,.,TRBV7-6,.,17,TGTGCCAGCAGCTCCCAACCCGGCAACTCTGGGGCCAACGTCCTGACTTTC,CASSSQPGNSGANVLTF
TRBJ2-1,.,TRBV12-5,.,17,TGTGCTAGTGGCCTTGGGGTTAGGGGGACTTCCGACAATGAGCAGTTCTTC,CASGLGVRGTSDNEQFF
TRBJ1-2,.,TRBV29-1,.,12,TGCAGCGCACCTGGCACCTACTATGGCTACACCTTC,CSAPGTYYGYTF